A single sample gave rise to the 20 T cell receptor beta chains below, sequenced in a study of T cell repertoires in cytomegalovirus infection. TCRdb re-analysed the reads in MiXCR, keeping a single row per CDR3 protein. Of around 450,000 distinct CDR3 sequences in the sample, roughly 30% are singletons; the top ten hold around 15%. Sequencing was carried out using PBMCs. The receptors shown here come from a human donor in good health (CMV status not recorded). Some clones in this sample may be carry-over from other donors' samples.

This clonotype has more than one count but fewer than ten. The chain has TRBV5-1 and TRBJ1-3; D ambiguous. This CDR3 region has 16 residues. The germline V gene has CDR1 SGHRS and CDR2 YFSETQ. The ends were cut back, 0 bases at V and 7 bases at J, with 17 bases in the middle. The CDR3 nucleotides read TGCGCCAGCAGCTTGGCCATCGGCTCGCCGGGGAACACCATATATTTT. Translated: CASSLAIGSPGNTIYF.

This chain links TRBV2 with TRBJ1-1; possibly TRBD1 for D (5 bases). Germline loops: CDR1 SNHLY, CDR2 FYNNEI. CDR3 length equals 16 residues. V was cut by 11 bases and J by 1 base, with 23 bases left in between. CDR3 sequence reads: CARIQLRGLKNTEAFF. The CDR3 coding sequence is TGTGCCCGCATCCAGCTTCGGGGCCTGAAGAACACTGAAGCTTTCTTT. Full variable domain (rest looked up from reference TRBV2 and TRBJ1-1): EPEVTQTPSHQVTQMGQEVILRCVPISNHLYFYWYRQILGQKVEFLVSFYNNEISEKSEIFDDQFSVERPDGSNFTLKIRSTKLEDSAMYFCARIQLRGLKNTEAFFGQGTRLTVV.

The chain recombines TRBV2 with TRBJ1-5, with D maybe TRBD1 (5 bases). Germline V CDR1 and CDR2: SNHLY, FYNNEI. This CDR3 is 15 amino acids long. The V end was cut by 6 bases, the J end by 2 bases, with 14 bases between. The DNA of the CDR3 is TGTGCCAGCAGCGAGCGACAGCAACGCAATCAGCCCCAGCATTTT. Protein: CASSERQQRNQPQHF.

This clonotype has a single count. The V and J genes are TRBV5-1 and TRBJ1-3; D remains ambiguous. The CDR3 is 17 residues long. The ends were cut back, 4 bases at V and 0 bases at J, with 17 bases in the middle. Germline assignment: CDR1 SGHRS and CDR2 YFSETQ. The CDR3 DNA is TGCGCCAGCAGCCCACGAACCGGGATCCCCTCTGGAAACACCATATATTTT. This encodes CASSPRTGIPSGNTIYF.

This chain links TRBV4-1 with TRBJ2-7; tentatively, D is TRBD1 (6 bases). The CDR3 has 15 amino acids. Per germline, CDR1 MGHRA and CDR2 YSYEKL. V lost 3 bases to trimming and J lost 5 bases, with 17 bases between them. This CDR3 is CASSQTQTRGHEQYF. As DNA, the CDR3 is TGCGCCAGCAGCCAGACCCAGACCAGGGGTCACGAGCAGTACTTC.

The gene calls are TRBV11-2 and TRBJ2-3, with 15 bases that match TRBD2. Trimming removed 2 bases from V and 1 base from J; junction bases left unmatched: 4. The CDR3 loop spans 18 amino acids. Germline CDR1 and CDR2: SGHAT and FQNNGV. This CDR3 is CASSLPGLAGGRTDTQYF. The CDR3 DNA reads as TGTGCCAGCAGCTTACCGGGACTAGCGGGGGGACGCACAGATACGCAGTATTTT.

In this sample, this clonotype turned up a few times. V usage is TRBV27 and J usage is TRBJ1-1, with D perhaps TRBD1 (5 bases). Deletions cut 3 bases from V and 1 base from J, with 12 bases between. The CDR3 runs 15 residues. Germline CDR1 and CDR2: MNHEY and SMNVEV (reference sequence). This chain's CDR3 is CASSFHAGQNTEAFF. CDR3 bases: TGTGCCAGCAGTTTTCACGCAGGACAGAACACTGAAGCTTTCTTT.

The chain joins TRBV6-1 to TRBJ1-5; D may be TRBD1 (6 bases). Germline lookup yields CDR1 MNHNS and CDR2 SASEGT. The CDR3 has 16 amino acids. V lost 5 bases, J lost 3 bases, and 17 bases lay in between. The CDR3 DNA reads TGTGCCAGCAGTCACAATTCACAGGGTCTCAATCAGCCCCAGCATTTT. Its translation is CASSHNSQGLNQPQHF.

This chain joins TRBV20-1 and TRBJ2-5; TRBD1 matches at 12 bases. V shed 4 bases, J shed 1 base, and the junction held 4 bases outside the gene matches. The CDR3 runs to 15 residues. Germline CDR1 is DFQATT and CDR2 is SNEGSKA (reference sequence). The CDR3 here is CSATGQGARQETQYF. The CDR3, as DNA: TGCAGTGCTACGGGACAGGGGGCGCGCCAAGAGACCCAGTACTTC.

The chain is built from TRBV6-8 and TRBJ1-4; 8 bases agree with TRBD1. V was clipped by 6 bases and J by 7 bases; unmatched bases: 10. Per the germline V gene, CDR1 is MNHGY and CDR2 is SAAAGT. The CDR3 runs 15 residues. The CDR3 reads CASSYAGTGGEKLFF. CDR3 bases: TGTGCCAGCAGCTACGCCGGGACAGGAGGTGAAAAACTGTTTTTT.

This clonotype came up many times. This chain connects TRBV7-2 to TRBJ2-7; 10 bases match TRBD2. The CDR3 runs 14 residues. V shed 10 bases and J 4 bases; nucleotides not matched to a gene: 10. Germline V gene data show CDR1 as SGHTA and CDR2 as FQGNSA. Here the CDR3 reads CATKAGGPGYEQYF. The CDR3 nucleotides read TGTGCCACAAAAGCGGGGGGGCCGGGGTACGAGCAGTACTTC.

This clonotype was counted a few times. The chain is built from TRBV27 and TRBJ2-1; 9 nucleotides align to TRBD1. After removal of 6 bases from V and 2 bases from J, the junction contained 8 bases not matched to a gene. The CDR3 has 16 residues. The germline V gene has CDR1 MNHEY and CDR2 SMNVEV (reference sequence). For the CDR3, the DNA is TGTGCCAGCAGCTACAACAGGGGGCCGACCTACAATGAGCAGTTCTTC. This codes for CASSYNRGPTYNEQFF.

The chain couples TRBV4-3 to TRBJ2-1; perhaps D is TRBD1 or TRBD2 (5 bases each). This CDR3 comprises 12 residues. Between the trimmed V and J ends, which lost 0 bases and 12 bases, there was a span of 9 bases. Per germline, CDR1 LGHNA and CDR2 YSLEER. The DNA for the CDR3 is TGCGCCAGCAGCCAAGATTGGGGGTGGCAGTTCTTC. The encoded protein is CASSQDWGWQFF.

The chain couples TRBV18 to TRBJ1-1; D call uncertain. Germline CDR1 and CDR2: KGHSH and LQKENI. This CDR3 region has 14 residues. V lost 3 bases, J lost 0 bases, and 8 bases lay in between. The CDR3 loop reads CASSPERMNTEAFF. CDR3 in DNA: TGTGCCAGCTCACCGGAGAGGATGAACACTGAAGCTTTCTTT.

This sequence joins TRBV18 and TRBJ1-2; TRBD1 might be the D (5 bases). The ends were cut back, 6 bases at V and 5 bases at J, with 16 bases in the middle. The CDR3 loop spans 14 amino acids. Germline CDR1 and CDR2: KGHSH and LQKENI. The DNA of the CDR3 is TGTGCCAGCTCCCCCTCCGGGGGAATGTATGGCTACACCTTC. Its translation: CASSPSGGMYGYTF.

The chain recombines TRBV6-1 with TRBJ2-3; perhaps TRBD2 as D (5 bases). Deletions cut 6 bases from V and 0 bases from J, with 13 bases between. The CDR3 totals 15 residues. Germline CDR1 reads MNHNS; CDR2 reads SASEGT. The DNA of the CDR3 is TGTGCCAGCAGCATGACTACTCTTAGCACAGATACGCAGTATTTT. Its protein product is CASSMTTLSTDTQYF.

Note on this clonotype: A read error is possible here, since a much larger clone lies one base away. The V call is TRBV7-2, the J call TRBJ2-5; 9 nucleotides line up with TRBD2. The CDR3 covers 15 residues. In germline, CDR1 is SGHTA, CDR2 FQGNSA. Germline trimming cut 4 bases from V and 5 bases from J; bases unmatched to any gene: 8. CDR3 residues: CASSWSGGLGETQYF. The CDR3 DNA sequence: TGTGCCAGCAGCTGGAGCGGGGGGCTGGGGGAGACCCAGTACTTC.

This clonotype was recorded at least ten times. The CDR3 protein is CASTPGQGYQPQHF. In DNA form, the CDR3 reads TGTGCCAGCACCCCGGGACAGGGCTATCAGCCCCAGCATTTT. The chain recombines TRBV6-1 with TRBJ1-5, with TRBD1 identical over 9 bases. Trimming cost V 7 bases and J 5 bases; bases outside gene matches: 6. Germline V gene data show CDR1 as MNHNS and CDR2 as SASEGT. The CDR3 covers 14 residues.

This clonotype occurred a few times. The genes are TRBV7-2 and TRBJ1-1, with 7 bases lining up with TRBD1. After removal of 6 bases from V and 3 bases from J, the junction contained 13 bases not matched to a gene. This CDR3 has 16 amino acids. Germline V gene sequence: CDR1 SGHTA, CDR2 FQGNSA. The CDR3 DNA follows: TGTGCCAGCAGTACTTTTGCAGGGGGTAGGGACACTGAAGCTTTCTTT. Protein: CASSTFAGGRDTEAFF.

This clonotype occurred many times. This sequence joins TRBV7-9 and TRBJ1-1, with D unresolved. Germline CDR1 and CDR2: SEHNR and FQNEAQ (reference sequence). Between the trimmed V and J ends, which lost 1 base and 3 bases, there was a span of 9 bases. CDR3 length: 14 residues. CDR3: CASSLVGGDTEAFF. DNA of the CDR3: TGTGCCAGCAGCTTAGTTGGCGGAGACACTGAAGCTTTCTTT.